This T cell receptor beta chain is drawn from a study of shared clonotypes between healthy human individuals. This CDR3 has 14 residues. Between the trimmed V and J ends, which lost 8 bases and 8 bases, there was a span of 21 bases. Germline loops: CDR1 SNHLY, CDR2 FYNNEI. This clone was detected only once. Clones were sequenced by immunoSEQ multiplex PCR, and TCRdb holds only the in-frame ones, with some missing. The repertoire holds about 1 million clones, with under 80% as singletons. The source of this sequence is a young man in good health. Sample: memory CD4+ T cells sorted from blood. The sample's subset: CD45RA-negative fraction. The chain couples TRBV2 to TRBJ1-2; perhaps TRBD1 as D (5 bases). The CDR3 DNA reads TGTGCCAGCTCCAGGGACCCAGGTCCTTGGGGCTACACCTTC. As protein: CASSRDPGPWGYTF.